One sample yielded the 29 T cell receptor beta chains listed below, sequenced in a study of T cell responses to AZD1222 COVID-19 vaccine. Libraries were prepared by immunoSEQ multiplex PCR; TCRdb keeps only in-frame clonotypes and omits some of them. The sample contains approximately 30,000 clones, around 92% of which appear only once. Sequenced here: peripheral blood, sampled 28 days after the second AZD1222 dose. These receptor sequences come from an adult who received the AZD1222 COVID-19 vaccine.

V and J are TRBV6-5 and TRBJ1-2, with 7 bases fitting TRBD1. This CDR3 contains 15 residues. The J segment lost 6 bases and the V segment lost 6 bases, leaving 13 bases of the junction unmatched. Germline-derived CDR1 and CDR2 are MNHEY and SVGAGI. In DNA, the CDR3 is TGTGCCAGCAGAGGGTGGGTCGACAGGGCCAATGGCTACACCTTC. This codes for CASRGWVDRANGYTF.

The rearrangement joins TRBV27 to TRBJ2-5; 7 positions agree with TRBD2. CDR1 is MNHEY, CDR2 SMNVEV, per germline (reference sequence). Losses at the gene ends were 5 bases for V and 3 bases for J; bases not matched to a gene: 9. The CDR3 extends over 15 amino acids. This chain's CDR3 is CASSPRGSGEETQYF. The CDR3 coding sequence is TGTGCCAGCAGTCCCCGGGGGAGCGGGGAAGAGACCCAGTACTTC.

The DNA for the CDR3 is TGTGCCAGCTCACCACTGGGAAGAGGGGACCGCTACGAGCAGTACTTC. Residues: CASSPLGRGDRYEQYF. V gene TRBV18 combines with J gene TRBJ2-7; D may be TRBD1 or TRBD2 (5 bases each). Trimming shortened V by 1 base and J by 3 bases, and 16 bases separated the two germline ends. The germline gives CDR1 KGHSH, CDR2 LQKENI. The CDR3 consists of 16 residues.

This chain connects TRBV7-2 to TRBJ1-5; perhaps TRBD1 as D (6 bases). This CDR3 contains 16 residues. Germline lookup yields CDR1 SGHTA and CDR2 FQGNSA. The V end was cut by 1 base, the J end by 1 base, with 11 bases between. This CDR3 reads CASSLDSGVSNQPQHF. DNA for the CDR3: TGTGCCAGCAGCTTAGATTCAGGGGTAAGCAATCAGCCCCAGCATTTT.

The chain recombines TRBV5-1 with TRBJ1-3; D is perhaps TRBD1 (5 bases). V was clipped by 3 bases and J by 3 bases, with 10 bases between them. CDR1 and CDR2 from the germline V gene are SGHRS and YFSETQ. There are 14 residues in the CDR3. The CDR3 loop is CASSSTGFGNTIYF. The CDR3 DNA is TGCGCCAGCAGCTCCACAGGTTTTGGAAACACCATATATTTT.

The chain links TRBV6-5 to TRBJ2-3; 7 positions agree with TRBD2. This CDR3 region has 15 residues. In germline, CDR1 is MNHEY, CDR2 SVGAGI. V lost 7 bases, J lost 0 bases, and 7 bases stayed unmatched. Here the CDR3 reads CASNWGGTSTDTQYF. CDR3 in DNA: TGTGCCAGCAATTGGGGGGGGACTAGCACAGATACGCAGTATTTT.

The chain uses TRBV19 and TRBJ1-5, with D possibly TRBD1 on 5 matching bases. V lost 6 bases to trimming and J lost 3 bases, with 18 bases between them. From germline, CDR1 is LNHDA and CDR2 SQIVND (reference sequence). The CDR3 contains 16 residues. The CDR3 region has the DNA TGTGCCAGTAGGGGGGTTGCTGGGGTCTCCAATCAGCCCCAGCATTTT. This encodes CASRGVAGVSNQPQHF.

The CDR3 DNA is TGTGCCAGCAGCGACCCCGGCGGGAGGAGAGAGACCCAGTACTTC. Residues: CASSDPGGRRETQYF. The J gene is TRBJ2-5, the V gene TRBV9; 8 bases line up with TRBD2. CDR1 is SGDLS and CDR2 is YYNGEE in the germline V gene. This CDR3 has 15 amino acids. Losses at the gene ends were 3 bases for V and 4 bases for J; bases not matched to a gene: 8. Based on the CDR3 plus reference TRBV9 and TRBJ2-5, the full variable domain is DSGVTQTPKHLITATGQRVTLRCSPRSGDLSVYWYQQSLDQGLQFLIQYYNGEERAKGNILERFSAQQFPDLHSELNLSSLELGDSALYFCASSDPGGRRETQYFGPGTRLLVL.

The chain couples TRBV10-2 to TRBJ2-5; no reliable D call. Germline loops: CDR1 WSHSY, CDR2 SAAADI. This CDR3 region has 13 residues. V lost 3 bases to trimming and J lost 0 bases, with 5 bases between them. The CDR3 nucleotides are TGCGCCAGCAGTGACTGGCACCAAGAGACCCAGTACTTC. Protein sequence: CASSDWHQETQYF.

The chain couples TRBV10-3 to TRBJ2-7; D is ambiguous. CDR1 and CDR2 from the germline V gene are ENHRY and SYGVKD. The CDR3 contains 11 residues. The ends were cut back, 4 bases at V and 6 bases at J, with 7 bases in the middle. CDR3 DNA sequence: TGTGCCATCAGTGTCCGGTCCGAGCAGTACTTC. Protein sequence: CAISVRSEQYF.

The V and J genes are TRBV28 and TRBJ2-6, with TRBD1 as a possible D gene (5 bases). The germline V gene encodes CDR1 MDHEN and CDR2 SYDVKM. The CDR3 has 17 amino acids. V dropped 6 bases and J dropped 0 bases, with 15 bases sitting between them. Here the CDR3 reads CASRPATGTSGANVLTF. The CDR3 DNA is TGTGCCAGCAGGCCGGCCACAGGTACCTCTGGGGCCAACGTCCTGACTTTC.

In DNA, the CDR3 is TGTGCCAGCAGCTCCGGACAGAGGGGCTACACCTTC. It codes for CASSSGQRGYTF. This chain uses TRBV7-6 with TRBJ1-2, with D tentatively TRBD1 (6 bases). The CDR3 consists of 12 residues. In germline, CDR1 is SGHVS, CDR2 FNYEAQ. V lost 4 bases, J lost 8 bases, and 11 bases lay in between.

V and J are TRBV3-1 (or the pseudogene TRBV3-2) and TRBJ1-5; D is ambiguous. Germline V gene data show CDR1 as LGHDT and CDR2 as YNNKEL (reference sequence). V was pared by 4 bases and J by 1 base, with 5 bases between. This CDR3 region has 13 residues. DNA for the CDR3: TGTGCCAGCAGCCCGTTCAGCAATCAGCCCCAGCATTTT. As protein: CASSPFSNQPQHF.

The rearrangement uses TRBV25-1 and TRBJ1-2, with a weak D call TRBD1 (6 bases). The CDR3 length is 14 residues. Germline V gene sequence: CDR1 MGHDK, CDR2 SYGVNS. The V end was cut by 4 bases, the J end by 1 base, with 10 bases between. The CDR3 region has the DNA TGTGCCAGCAGTGGGGACACCTATAACTATGGCTACACCTTC. Protein product: CASSGDTYNYGYTF.

This clone has a single count. CDR3: CASRSDMAGEKLFF. The CDR3 bases are TGCGCCAGCAGGTCGGACATGGCGGGTGAAAAACTGTTTTTT. The V gene is TRBV5-1, the J gene TRBJ1-4; a possible D gene is TRBD1 (5 bases). V lost 5 bases and J 7 bases, leaving 15 bases between the germline ends. From germline, CDR1 is SGHRS and CDR2 YFSETQ. The CDR3 has 14 residues. Full variable domain (missing parts from reference TRBV5-1 and TRBJ1-4): KAGVTQTPRYLIKTRGQQVTLSCSPISGHRSVSWYQQTPGQGLQFLFEYFSETQRNKGNFPGRFSGRQFSNSRSEMNVSTLELGDSALYLCASRSDMAGEKLFFGSGTQLSVL.

The CDR3 DNA is TGTGCCAGCAGCTTAGGTGGGAGGGCCATCACAGATACGCAGTATTTT. This translates into CASSLGGRAITDTQYF. The chain links TRBV7-3 to TRBJ2-3; 7 bases match TRBD2. The germline CDR1 and CDR2 sequences are SGHTA and FQGTGA. Germline trimming cut 2 bases from V and 2 bases from J; bases unmatched to any gene: 7. This CDR3 is 16 amino acids long.

This clone was seen a single time. This sequence joins TRBV7-2 and TRBJ2-4; a possible D gene is TRBD2 (6 bases). From germline, CDR1 is SGHTA and CDR2 FQGNSA. V was cut by 5 bases and J by 2 bases, with 13 bases left in between. The CDR3 is made up of 15 amino acids. The CDR3 loop is CASSIGSRTKNIQYF. For the CDR3, the DNA is TGTGCCAGCAGCATCGGGAGTAGGACCAAAAACATTCAGTACTTC.

The gene calls are TRBV9 and TRBJ1-1, with D possibly matching TRBD1 (5 bases). The CDR3 has 13 residues. CDR1 is SGDLS, CDR2 YYNGEE, per germline. The ends were cut back, 0 bases at V and 6 bases at J, with 9 bases in the middle. The CDR3 coding sequence is TGTGCCAGCAGCGTAGGGGGGAGGGCTGAAGCTTTCTTT. It specifies CASSVGGRAEAFF. Combining the CDR3 with reference TRBV9 and TRBJ1-1 gives the whole variable domain DSGVTQTPKHLITATGQRVTLRCSPRSGDLSVYWYQQSLDQGLQFLIQYYNGEERAKGNILERFSAQQFPDLHSELNLSSLELGDSALYFCASSVGGRAEAFFGQGTRLTVV.

This chain uses TRBV7-9 with TRBJ1-1; possible D gene TRBD1, 6 bases. Germline CDR1 SEHNR, CDR2 FQNEAQ (reference sequence). Trimming shortened V by 1 base and J by 0 bases, and 12 bases separated the two germline ends. This CDR3 comprises 16 residues. The CDR3 sequence is CASSLGRGPLNTEAFF. CDR3 in DNA: TGTGCCAGCAGCTTAGGTCGGGGGCCCCTGAACACTGAAGCTTTCTTT.

The J gene is TRBJ2-5, the V gene TRBV27, with 11 bases aligning to TRBD2. V gave up 6 bases and J gave up 5 bases; unmatched junction bases: 11. Germline V gene lookup returns CDR1 MNHEY and CDR2 SMNVEV (reference sequence). The CDR3 is 16 amino acids. The DNA for the CDR3 is TGTGCCAGCAGGCCGGGACTAGCGGCCCTTGGGGAGACCCAGTACTTC. Translating it yields CASRPGLAALGETQYF.

V is TRBV28 and J is TRBJ1-6; D not resolved. In germline, CDR1 is MDHEN, CDR2 SYDVKM. The CDR3 sequence is 14 residues long. V lost 6 bases and J 4 bases, leaving 10 bases between the germline ends. The CDR3 reads CASSRTVYNSPLHF. The CDR3 DNA is TGTGCCAGCAGCCGGACGGTTTATAATTCACCCCTCCACTTT.

The V gene is TRBV5-1, the J gene TRBJ1-3; no reliable D call. The CDR3 covers 17 residues. Trimming removed 2 bases at V and 3 bases at J, with 18 bases between. Germline CDR1 reads SGHRS; CDR2 reads YFSETQ. CDR3 coding DNA: TGCGCCAGCAGCTTTTCACAGACGGGAGGCGGTGGAAACACCATATATTTT. Residues: CASSFSQTGGGGNTIYF. Supplemented by reference TRBV5-1 and TRBJ1-3, the full variable domain reads KAGVTQTPRYLIKTRGQQVTLSCSPISGHRSVSWYQQTPGQGLQFLFEYFSETQRNKGNFPGRFSGRQFSNSRSEMNVSTLELGDSALYLCASSFSQTGGGGNTIYFGEGSWLTVV.

The sample holds a few counts of this clone. The chain has TRBV19 and TRBJ1-5; D may be TRBD1 (5 bases). V was clipped by 9 bases and J by 6 bases, with 18 bases between them. Germline V lookup: CDR1 LNHDA, CDR2 SQIVND (reference sequence). The CDR3 sequence is 14 residues long. The CDR3: CASLNNGAVQPQHF. The CDR3 DNA sequence: TGTGCCAGCCTGAACAACGGGGCGGTTCAGCCCCAGCATTTT. The complete variable domain, with remaining parts taken from reference TRBV19 and TRBJ1-5, reads DGGITQSPKYLFRKEGQNVTLSCEQNLNHDAMYWYRQDPGQGLRLIYYSQIVNDFQKGDIAEGYSVSREKKESFPLTVTSAQKNPTAFYLCASLNNGAVQPQHFGDGTRLSIL.

The V call is TRBV19, the J call TRBJ1-2; maybe TRBD1 (6 bases). Trimming cost V 4 bases and J 8 bases, with 11 bases left between them. The CDR3 runs 12 residues. Germline CDR1 and CDR2: LNHDA and SQIVND (reference sequence). The CDR3 DNA reads TGTGCCAGTAGTAGAGACAGGTACGGCTACACCTTC. It is translated as CASSRDRYGYTF.

The J gene is TRBJ2-5, the V gene TRBV10-3; 7 bases fit TRBD1. Germline V lookup: CDR1 ENHRY, CDR2 SYGVKD. V lost 5 bases and J lost 5; bases outside the gene matches: 11. The CDR3 is 15 residues long. The CDR3 region is CAISQTGMNRETQYF. DNA for the CDR3: TGTGCCATCAGTCAGACAGGGATGAACCGGGAGACCCAGTACTTC.

This sequence joins TRBV3-1 (or the pseudogene TRBV3-2) and TRBJ2-6; D may be TRBD1 (6 bases). This CDR3 has 19 residues. Germline assignment: CDR1 LGHDT and CDR2 YNNKEL (reference sequence). Trimming left V 2 bases short and J 0 bases short, with 17 bases between. The CDR3 loop is CASSQQGRYSPSGANVLTF. CDR3 sequence (DNA): TGTGCCAGCAGCCAACAGGGGCGGTATTCACCCTCTGGGGCCAACGTCCTGACTTTC.

In its sample, this clone was seen once. The rearrangement joins TRBV5-1 to TRBJ1-3; D may be TRBD1 (6 bases). The length of the CDR3 is 14 residues. Deletions cut 0 bases from V and 3 bases from J, with 7 bases between. CDR1 and CDR2 from the germline V gene are SGHRS and YFSETQ. CDR3 DNA: TGCGCCAGCAGCTTGGGGGACATTGGAAACACCATATATTTT. Protein product: CASSLGDIGNTIYF.

J is TRBJ2-5 and V is TRBV7-2; 7 bases map to TRBD2. Germline V lookup: CDR1 SGHTA, CDR2 FQGNSA. J lost 1 base, V lost 3 bases, and 5 bases had no gene match. The CDR3 runs 15 residues. CDR3 bases: TGTGCCAGCAGCTTCGTAGCGGGCCCCCAAGAGACCCAGTACTTC. It is translated as CASSFVAGPQETQYF. The full variable domain, rest sourced from reference TRBV7-2 and TRBJ2-5, is GAGVSQSPSNKVTEKGKDVELRCDPISGHTALYWYRQSLGQGLEFLIYFQGNSAPDKSGLPSDRFSAERTGGSVSTLTIQRTQQEDSAVYLCASSFVAGPQETQYFGPGTRLLVL.

This chain uses TRBV4-2 with TRBJ1-2, with 10 bases lining up with TRBD1. After removal of 7 bases from V and 4 bases from J, the junction contained 9 bases not matched to a gene. CDR3 length: 15 residues. CDR1 is LGHNA and CDR2 is YNFKEQ in the germline V gene. The CDR3 nucleotides read TGTGCCAGCAATTTTCCGGGACAGGGGATCTATGGCTACACCTTC. Residues: CASNFPGQGIYGYTF.